This is a list of T cell receptor beta chains from one sample in a study of CD8 T cells in ankylosing spondylitis. Via MiXCR, TCRdb re-called the 5' RACE reads, giving one row per CDR3 protein. Of under 450,000 distinct CDR3 sequences listed, approximately 17% are singletons. Sequenced sample: blood, either unsorted or a sorted T cell fraction (not recorded which). Receptor source: a male donor with ankylosing spondylitis. The CDR3 runs from the conserved cysteine through the conserved F or W. A D gene is named only where the DNA matches it firmly. Where a row states a size, it is once, few, many or the class of an expanded clone; other rows omit it.

clone size: NA
D gene: TRBD1
V gene: TRBV27
J gene: TRBJ1-4
CDR3 DNA: TGTGCCAGCAGCCCCGGGACAGGGCCTGAAAAACTGTTTTTT
CDR3 protein: CASSPGTGPEKLFF

clone size: NA
D gene: TRBD2
V gene: TRBV11-2
J gene: TRBJ2-1
CDR3 DNA: TGTGCCAGCAGCCCCCGCCCGCGACTAGCGGGGGGGAGCTCCTACAATGAGCAGTTCTTC
CDR3 protein: CASSPRPRLAGGSSYNEQFF

clone size: NA
D gene: TRBD2
V gene: TRBV6-6
J gene: TRBJ2-2
CDR3 DNA: TGTGCCAGTGGGGGGGCCGGGGAGCTGTTTTTT
CDR3 protein: CASGGAGELFF

clone size: many
D gene: NA
V gene: TRBV9
J gene: TRBJ1-1
CDR3 DNA: TGTGCCAGCAGTGTAGGGATGAACACTGAAGCTTTCTTT
CDR3 protein: CASSVGMNTEAFF

clone size: few
D gene: TRBD1
V gene: TRBV6-1
J gene: TRBJ2-7
CDR3 DNA: TGTGCCAGCCAGGGACAGGTTACCTCCTACGAGCAGTACTTC
CDR3 protein: CASQGQVTSYEQYF

clone size: few
D gene: TRBD2
V gene: TRBV30
J gene: TRBJ2-1
CDR3 DNA: TGTGCCTGGGCGGGGGTTCCGGATGGAAATGAGCAGTTCTTC
CDR3 protein: CAWAGVPDGNEQFF

clone size: NA
D gene: NA
V gene: TRBV20-1
J gene: TRBJ2-7
CDR3 DNA: TGCAGTGCTAGAGATGAGGCGGGGACCTCGTACGAGCAGTACTTC
CDR3 protein: CSARDEAGTSYEQYF

clone size: NA
D gene: TRBD2
V gene: TRBV6-2/TRBV6-3
J gene: TRBJ2-2
CDR3 DNA: TGTGCCAGCAGAGGAGCGGGATACACCGGGGAGCTGTTTTTT
CDR3 protein: CASRGAGYTGELFF

clone size: NA
D gene: NA
V gene: TRBV13
J gene: TRBJ1-1
CDR3 DNA: TGTGCCAGCAGCTTAGGGGCGAGCGGCCCTGAAGCTTTCTTT
CDR3 protein: CASSLGASGPEAFF

clone size: NA
D gene: TRBD2
V gene: TRBV7-3
J gene: TRBJ2-1
CDR3 DNA: TGTGCCAGCAGCACCCATAGCGGGAGGAGCCCCAATGAGCAGTTCTTC
CDR3 protein: CASSTHSGRSPNEQFF

clone size: few
D gene: NA
V gene: TRBV7-3
J gene: TRBJ2-1
CDR3 DNA: TGTGCCAGCAGCGCAAAGGGGGGGAAGGGATCCTACAATGAGCAGTTCTTC
CDR3 protein: CASSAKGGKGSYNEQFF

clone size: NA
D gene: NA
V gene: TRBV20-1
J gene: TRBJ2-1
CDR3 DNA: TGCAGTGCTTTGGACTACCAAGCGAACAATGAGCAGTTCTTC
CDR3 protein: CSALDYQANNEQFF

clone size: few
D gene: TRBD2
V gene: TRBV11-1
J gene: TRBJ2-7
CDR3 DNA: TGTGCCAGCAGCTCCGGACTAGAGCCCCAATACGAGCAGTACTTC
CDR3 protein: CASSSGLEPQYEQYF

clone size: few
D gene: NA
V gene: TRBV5-4
J gene: TRBJ1-6
CDR3 DNA: TGTGCCAGCAGCTTAGTCCCACGGTACAGGGTGACTACTGTTGGTTCACCCCTCCACTTT
CDR3 protein: CASSLVPRYRVTTVGSPLHF

clone size: many
D gene: TRBD2
V gene: TRBV6-1
J gene: TRBJ2-3
CDR3 DNA: TGTGCCAGCAGGCCGACTAGCGGGAGGGGGTATCCAGATACGCAGTATTTT
CDR3 protein: CASRPTSGRGYPDTQYF

clone size: once
D gene: TRBD1
V gene: TRBV7-2
J gene: TRBJ2-1
CDR3 DNA: TGTGCCAGCAGCTTACTTACAGGGGAGTTACACAATGAGCAGTTCTTC
CDR3 protein: CASSLLTGELHNEQFF

clone size: NA
D gene: TRBD2
V gene: TRBV3-1
J gene: TRBJ2-7
CDR3 DNA: TGTGCCAGCAGCCAAAGCCAGGGGCGGGGGGTTGGCGAGCAGTACTTC
CDR3 protein: CASSQSQGRGVGEQYF

clone size: many
D gene: NA
V gene: TRBV5-1
J gene: TRBJ2-1
CDR3 DNA: TGCGCCAGCTCCGAAACTAGGACCTACAATGAGCAGTTCTTC
CDR3 protein: CASSETRTYNEQFF

clone size: NA
D gene: TRBD2
V gene: TRBV2
J gene: TRBJ2-3
CDR3 DNA: TGTGCCAGCAGTGTAGAACTAGCGGGAGCTACTAGCACAGATACGCAGTATTTT
CDR3 protein: CASSVELAGATSTDTQYF

clone size: NA
D gene: NA
V gene: TRBV6-5
J gene: TRBJ1-1
CDR3 DNA: TGTGCCAGCAGTTACCTAGACGGCACTGAAGCTTTCTTT
CDR3 protein: CASSYLDGTEAFF

clone size: NA
D gene: NA
V gene: TRBV4-1
J gene: TRBJ1-6
CDR3 DNA: TGCGCCAGCAGCCAAGTGGGGAGCGTTGGATCACCCCTCCACTTT
CDR3 protein: CASSQVGSVGSPLHF

clone size: few
D gene: NA
V gene: TRBV6-2/TRBV6-3
J gene: TRBJ2-5
CDR3 DNA: TGTGCCAGCAGACCCGACCCTAGAGAGACCCAGTACTTC
CDR3 protein: CASRPDPRETQYF

clone size: few
D gene: TRBD1
V gene: TRBV10-3
J gene: TRBJ1-3
CDR3 DNA: TGTGCCATCGGGGGGGACAGGTCTGGAAACACCATATATTTT
CDR3 protein: CAIGGDRSGNTIYF

clone size: NA
D gene: NA
V gene: TRBV5-1
J gene: TRBJ2-4
CDR3 DNA: TGCGCCAGCAGCTTATGGGGTGAGGAGGCCAAAAACATTCAGTACTTC
CDR3 protein: CASSLWGEEAKNIQYF

clone size: NA
D gene: NA
V gene: TRBV7-9
J gene: TRBJ2-3
CDR3 DNA: TGTGCCAGCAGCTTTAATACAGAGGCAGATACGCAGTATTTT
CDR3 protein: CASSFNTEADTQYF

clone size: NA
D gene: NA
V gene: TRBV6-1
J gene: TRBJ1-4
CDR3 DNA: TGTGCCAGCCAAGACAGGATGAATGAAAAACTGTTTTTT
CDR3 protein: CASQDRMNEKLFF

clone size: many
D gene: NA
V gene: TRBV5-1
J gene: TRBJ2-2
CDR3 DNA: TGCGCCAGCAGCTTGGATATAGGGCCCACCGGGGAGCTGTTTTTT
CDR3 protein: CASSLDIGPTGELFF

clone size: NA
D gene: NA
V gene: TRBV24-1
J gene: TRBJ2-3
CDR3 DNA: TGTGCCACCAGGGCCAGCACAGATACGCAGTATTTT
CDR3 protein: CATRASTDTQYF

clone size: many
D gene: NA
V gene: TRBV7-2
J gene: TRBJ2-2
CDR3 DNA: TGTGCCAGCAGCTTAGGGGCCGGGGAGCTGTTTTTT
CDR3 protein: CASSLGAGELFF

clone size: many
D gene: NA
V gene: TRBV6-1
J gene: TRBJ2-3
CDR3 DNA: TGTGCCAGCAGTCCATATTTCGCCGATACGCAGTATTTT
CDR3 protein: CASSPYFADTQYF

clone size: few
D gene: TRBD1
V gene: TRBV2
J gene: TRBJ1-6
CDR3 DNA: TGTGCCAGCAGTGACAGGCCAGGGGGTTCACCCCTCCACTTT
CDR3 protein: CASSDRPGGSPLHF

clone size: NA
D gene: NA
V gene: TRBV11-1
J gene: TRBJ1-4
CDR3 DNA: TGTGCCAGCAGCTTAGGGCAGGCTCTATCCGCTCTGAATGAAAAACTGTTTTTT
CDR3 protein: CASSLGQALSALNEKLFF

clone size: NA
D gene: TRBD1
V gene: TRBV20-1
J gene: TRBJ2-5
CDR3 DNA: TGCAGTGCTACGGCAGGGGGCGCTTCAGAGACCCAGTACTTC
CDR3 protein: CSATAGGASETQYF

clone size: few
D gene: NA
V gene: TRBV11-2
J gene: TRBJ1-2
CDR3 DNA: TGTGCCAGCAGCCCATTCAGTACGGGGGGAGGGGCCCTCCCCTACTTC
CDR3 protein: CASSPFSTGGGALPYF

clone size: few
D gene: TRBD2
V gene: TRBV10-3
J gene: TRBJ2-1
CDR3 DNA: TGTGCCATCAGTGAACTAGCGGGAGAAAGCATTGAGCAGTTCTTC
CDR3 protein: CAISELAGESIEQFF

clone size: few
D gene: NA
V gene: TRBV13
J gene: TRBJ2-5
CDR3 DNA: TGTGCCAGCAGCTTAGTCGACTATCAAGAGACCCAGTACTTC
CDR3 protein: CASSLVDYQETQYF

clone size: NA
D gene: NA
V gene: TRBV5-1
J gene: TRBJ2-5
CDR3 DNA: TGCGCCAGCAGCTACCCACAGCAAGAGACCCAGTACTTC
CDR3 protein: CASSYPQQETQYF

clone size: few
D gene: NA
V gene: TRBV5-1
J gene: TRBJ1-1
CDR3 DNA: TGCGCCAGCAGCGAACCAGGGAGTAATGAAGCTTTCTTT
CDR3 protein: CASSEPGSNEAFF

clone size: NA
D gene: NA
V gene: TRBV4-2
J gene: TRBJ2-3
CDR3 DNA: TGTGCCAGCAGCCAAGATCCCGGAGATACGCAGTATTTT
CDR3 protein: CASSQDPGDTQYF

clone size: many
D gene: TRBD1
V gene: TRBV4-1
J gene: TRBJ1-5
CDR3 DNA: TGCGCCAGCAGCCAAGATGGGACAGGGGGCAGTCAGCCCCAGCATTTT
CDR3 protein: CASSQDGTGGSQPQHF

clone size: few
D gene: NA
V gene: TRBV28
J gene: TRBJ2-1
CDR3 DNA: TGTGCCAGCAGTTCCGACCCCGGGCCCCTGGGCTCCTACAATGAGCAGTTCTTC
CDR3 protein: CASSSDPGPLGSYNEQFF

clone size: many
D gene: NA
V gene: TRBV5-5
J gene: TRBJ1-1
CDR3 DNA: TGTCGGAGCGGAGGGGTGGACACTGAAGCTTTCTTT
CDR3 protein: CRSGGVDTEAFF

clone size: few
D gene: NA
V gene: TRBV20-1
J gene: TRBJ2-3
CDR3 DNA: TGCAGTGCTGTCGCGGCGGCGGCTAGCACAGATACGCAGTATTTT
CDR3 protein: CSAVAAAASTDTQYF

clone size: NA
D gene: NA
V gene: TRBV4-3
J gene: TRBJ2-7
CDR3 DNA: TGCGCCAGCAGCCAAGAGGCTGATGACTACGAGCAGTACTTC
CDR3 protein: CASSQEADDYEQYF

clone size: many
D gene: TRBD2
V gene: TRBV12-3/TRBV12-4
J gene: TRBJ2-7
CDR3 DNA: TGTGCCAGCAGTTTAGAAGCGGGAGGGCCGTACGAGCAGTACTTC
CDR3 protein: CASSLEAGGPYEQYF